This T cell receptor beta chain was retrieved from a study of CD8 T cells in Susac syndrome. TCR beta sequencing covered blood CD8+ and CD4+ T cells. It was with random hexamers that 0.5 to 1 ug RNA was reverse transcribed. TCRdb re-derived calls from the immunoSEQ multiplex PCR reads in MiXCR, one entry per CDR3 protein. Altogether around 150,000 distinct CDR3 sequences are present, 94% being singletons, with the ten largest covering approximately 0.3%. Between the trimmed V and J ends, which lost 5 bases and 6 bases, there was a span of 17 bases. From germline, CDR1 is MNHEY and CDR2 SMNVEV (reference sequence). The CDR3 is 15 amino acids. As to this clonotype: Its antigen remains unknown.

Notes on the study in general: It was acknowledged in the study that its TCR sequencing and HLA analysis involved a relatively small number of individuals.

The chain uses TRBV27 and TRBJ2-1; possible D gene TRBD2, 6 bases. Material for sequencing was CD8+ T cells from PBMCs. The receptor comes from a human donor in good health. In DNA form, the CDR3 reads TGTGCCAGCAGTATGCGGAGGGCCGGGCCCAATGAGCAGTTCTTC. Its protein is CASSMRRAGPNEQFF.